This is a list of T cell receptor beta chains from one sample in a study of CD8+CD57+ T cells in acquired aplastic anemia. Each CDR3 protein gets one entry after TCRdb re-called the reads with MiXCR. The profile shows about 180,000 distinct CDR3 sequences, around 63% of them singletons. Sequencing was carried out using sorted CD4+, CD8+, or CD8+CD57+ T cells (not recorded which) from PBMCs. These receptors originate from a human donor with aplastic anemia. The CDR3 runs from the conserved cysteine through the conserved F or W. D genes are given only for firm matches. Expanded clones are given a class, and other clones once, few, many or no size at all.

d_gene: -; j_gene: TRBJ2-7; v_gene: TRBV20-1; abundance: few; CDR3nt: TGCAGTGCTAGAGATTCGCCGGACGAGCAGTACTTC; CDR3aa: CSARDSPDEQYF
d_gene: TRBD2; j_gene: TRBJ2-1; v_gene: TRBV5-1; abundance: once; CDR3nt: TGTGCCAGCAGCTTGGGACTAGCGGACAATGAGCAGTTCTTC; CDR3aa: CASSLGLADNEQFF
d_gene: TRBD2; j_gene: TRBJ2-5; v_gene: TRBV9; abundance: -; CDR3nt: TGTGCCAGCCGCTTCGCCCGGGGGGTTGAAGAGACCCAGTACTTC; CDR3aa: CASRFARGVEETQYF
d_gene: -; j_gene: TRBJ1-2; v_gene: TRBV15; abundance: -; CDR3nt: TGTGCCACCAGCAGACCATCTAGAGTAGCCTCCTATGGCTACACCTTC; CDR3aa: CATSRPSRVASYGYTF
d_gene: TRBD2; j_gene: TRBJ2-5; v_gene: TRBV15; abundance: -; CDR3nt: TGTGCCACCAGCAGAGAAGGACTAGCTGAGAGACAAGAGACCCAGTACTTC; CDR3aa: CATSREGLAERQETQYF
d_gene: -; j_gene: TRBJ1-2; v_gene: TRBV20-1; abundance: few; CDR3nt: TGCAGTGCTTCTGTACGCTATGGCTACACCTTC; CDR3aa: CSASVRYGYTF
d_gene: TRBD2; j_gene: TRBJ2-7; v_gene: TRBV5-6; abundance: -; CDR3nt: TGTGCCAGCAGCATTAGCGGGCAGAGCTACGAGCAGTACTTC; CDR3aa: CASSISGQSYEQYF
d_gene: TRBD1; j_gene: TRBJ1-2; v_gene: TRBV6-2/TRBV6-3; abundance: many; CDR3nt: TGTGCCAGCAGTGACAGGGGTGGCTATGGCTACACCTTC; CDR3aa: CASSDRGGYGYTF
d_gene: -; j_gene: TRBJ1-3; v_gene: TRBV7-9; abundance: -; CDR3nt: TGTGCCAGCAGTTTTGTGGGGGCTTTCTCTGGAAACACCATATATTTT; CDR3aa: CASSFVGAFSGNTIYF
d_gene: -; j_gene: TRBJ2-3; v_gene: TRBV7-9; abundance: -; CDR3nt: TGTGCCAGCATCCTTTGGGGGGGCACAGATACGCAGTATTTT; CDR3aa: CASILWGGTDTQYF
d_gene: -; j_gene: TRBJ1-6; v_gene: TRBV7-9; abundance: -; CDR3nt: TGTGCCAGCAGCCTGGGACGGATTAATTCACCCCTCCACTTT; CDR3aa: CASSLGRINSPLHF
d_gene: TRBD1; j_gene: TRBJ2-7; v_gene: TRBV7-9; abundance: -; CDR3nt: TGTGCCAGCAGCTTACCGGGACAGGGCGTAGAGCAGTACTTC; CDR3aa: CASSLPGQGVEQYF